Following are 18 T cell receptor beta chains from one sample sequenced in a study of identical twins. TCRdb passed the 5' RACE reads through MiXCR, listing each CDR3 protein once. The sample lists some 560,000 distinct CDR3 sequences, 9.6% occurring once. This same sample was also part of a study on yellow fever vaccine responses in identical twins.

Material: PBMCs. These receptors were collected from a woman aged 18-29 years in good health.

This clonotype has at least ten counts. This chain joins TRBV15 and TRBJ2-2; D may be TRBD2 (5 bases). V lost 5 bases and J 6 bases, leaving 28 bases between the germline ends. The CDR3 sequence is 19 residues long. Germline V gene lookup returns CDR1 LNHNV and CDR2 YYDKDF (reference sequence). The CDR3 sequence is CATSDPTQFPSVRAGELFF. Written as DNA, the CDR3 is TGTGCCACCAGCGACCCGACACAGTTCCCATCTGTGAGGGCCGGGGAGCTGTTTTTT.

In this sample, this clonotype turned up many times. The CDR3 loop is CASSFGNMGYNEQFF. In nucleotides, the CDR3 is TGTGCCAGCAGTTTTGGGAACATGGGTTACAATGAGCAGTTCTTC. This rearrangement joins TRBV12-3 or TRBV12-4 to TRBJ2-1; no clear D gene. The length of the CDR3 is 15 residues. V lost 3 bases and J 4 bases, leaving 13 bases between the germline ends.

This clonotype was observed at least ten times. The chain carries TRBV20-1 and TRBJ2-5; perhaps D is TRBD1 or TRBD2 (6 bases each). V lost 6 bases to trimming and J lost 5 bases, with 13 bases between them. The CDR3 loop spans 12 amino acids. Germline assignment: CDR1 DFQATT and CDR2 SNEGSKA (reference sequence). The CDR3 nucleotides read TGCAGTGCAGGGGGGTCAGGGGAGACCCAGTACTTC. Its protein is CSAGGSGETQYF.

In its sample, this clonotype was seen a few times. The chain employs TRBV5-1 and TRBJ2-1; 9 bases align to TRBD2. The CDR3 sequence is 20 residues long. CDR1 is SGHRS and CDR2 is YFSETQ in the germline V gene. V trimming: 2 bases; J trimming: 3 bases; junction bases outside the gene matches: 18. CDR3 in DNA: TGCGCCAGCAGCTTAGGCGGCCTAGCGGGAACCCTCCGGGTCTACAATGAGCAGTTCTTC. Protein product: CASSLGGLAGTLRVYNEQFF.

This clonotype was observed at least ten times. CDR3 protein: CASSGGTSGSSYNEQFF. The DNA of the CDR3 is TGCGCCAGCAGCGGGGGGACTAGCGGGAGCTCCTACAATGAGCAGTTCTTC. V usage is TRBV5-1 and J usage is TRBJ2-1; 14 bases line up with TRBD2. V lost 4 bases and J lost 0; bases outside the gene matches: 3. The CDR3 has 17 residues. Germline loops: CDR1 SGHRS, CDR2 YFSETQ.

The table lists this clonotype with many counts. The chain joins TRBV20-1 to TRBJ2-2, with TRBD2 identical over 8 bases. The germline gives CDR1 DFQATT, CDR2 SNEGSKA (reference sequence). The junction had 9 bases not matched to a gene; V was cut back by 5 bases and J by 4 bases. The CDR3 spans 15 residues. CDR3 region: CSAPGGEPGTGELFF. The DNA for the CDR3 is TGCAGTGCTCCGGGGGGGGAGCCGGGCACCGGGGAGCTGTTTTTT.

This clonotype was observed many times. The CDR3 sequence is CASSLGVGAYEQYF. CDR3 in DNA: TGTGCCAGCAGTTTAGGGGTAGGGGCCTACGAGCAGTACTTC. The chain combines TRBV12-3 or TRBV12-4 with TRBJ2-7, with a weak D call TRBD1 (5 bases). The length of the CDR3 is 14 residues. V was shortened by 1 base and J by 2 bases, with 9 bases between the two germline ends.

The chain is built from TRBV28 and TRBJ2-7, with TRBD2 matching over 13 bases. CDR1 is MDHEN, CDR2 SYDVKM, per germline. This CDR3 is 15 amino acids long. Germline trimming cut 4 bases from V and 6 bases from J; bases unmatched to any gene: 6. The CDR3 DNA sequence: TGTGCCAGCAGTTATACTAGCGGGAGGGGCCTCGAGCAGTACTTC. Its protein product is CASSYTSGRGLEQYF.

This clonotype was seen only a few times. The chain joins TRBV3-1 to TRBJ2-4, with D possibly matching TRBD2 (6 bases). Germline V CDR1 and CDR2: LGHDT, YNNKEL (reference sequence). V lost 4 bases to trimming and J lost 7 bases, with 14 bases between them. The CDR3 has 14 residues. DNA of the CDR3: TGTGCCAGCAGCCTCTCGAAGGAGGGGAACATTCAGTACTTC. It codes for CASSLSKEGNIQYF.

The chain recombines TRBV14 with TRBJ2-5, with TRBD2 matching over 7 bases. V dropped 0 bases and J dropped 5; count of bases not matched to a gene: 12. The CDR3 extends over 17 amino acids. CDR1 is SGHDN, CDR2 FVKESK, per germline. CDR3 sequence reads: CASSQDGRRGRWETQYF. CDR3 DNA sequence: TGTGCCAGCAGCCAAGATGGTCGGCGGGGGAGGTGGGAGACCCAGTACTTC.

This clonotype was picked up a small number of times. V usage is TRBV14 and J usage is TRBJ2-1, with D tentatively TRBD2 (6 bases). Germline CDR1 is SGHDN and CDR2 is FVKESK. Between the trimmed V and J ends, which lost 1 base and 3 bases, there was a span of 10 bases. The CDR3 runs to 15 residues. CDR3 loop: CASSQALAVYNEQFF. DNA for the CDR3: TGTGCCAGCAGCCAAGCACTAGCCGTCTACAATGAGCAGTTCTTC.

This clonotype has ten or more counts. This chain joins TRBV13 and TRBJ1-1; the D gene is possibly TRBD1 (5 bases). The CDR3 is 15 amino acids. V was pared by 5 bases and J by 2 bases, with 15 bases between. CDR1 PRHDT and CDR2 FYEKMQ come from the germline V gene (reference sequence). The CDR3, as DNA: TGTGCCAGCAGCGGCCGGGGCCGGGGAAACACTGAAGCTTTCTTT. Amino acid sequence: CASSGRGRGNTEAFF.

This clonotype was picked up a small number of times. The chain is built from TRBV11-1 and TRBJ2-7; 10 nucleotides match TRBD1. Losses at the gene ends were 4 bases for V and 0 bases for J; bases not matched to a gene: 15. CDR1 and CDR2 from the germline V gene are SGHAT and FQDESV (reference sequence). The CDR3 covers 19 residues. CDR3 nucleotide sequence: TGTGCCAGCAGCTCCCCTCACAGGTCCGGACAGGGGGACTCCTACGAGCAGTACTTC. It specifies CASSSPHRSGQGDSYEQYF.

The V call is TRBV14, the J call TRBJ2-1; 7 nucleotides agree with TRBD1. V lost 1 base to trimming and J lost 3 bases; unmatched junction nucleotides: 12. The CDR3 has 18 amino acids. Germline-derived CDR1 and CDR2 are SGHDN and FVKESK. CDR3 amino acids: CASSQAPQGQGVYNEQFF. DNA for the CDR3: TGTGCCAGCAGCCAAGCCCCCCAGGGGCAGGGGGTCTACAATGAGCAGTTCTTC.

This clonotype appeared a few times. The chain recombines TRBV5-1 with TRBJ1-2; the D gene is possibly TRBD1 (6 bases). V lost 3 bases to trimming and J lost 7 bases, with 16 bases between them. The V gene's germline CDR1 is SGHRS and CDR2 YFSETQ. CDR3 length: 14 amino acids. The CDR3 protein is CASSSAGQKTGYTF. In DNA form, the CDR3 reads TGCGCCAGCAGCTCCGCTGGACAGAAGACTGGCTACACCTTC.

This clonotype was seen a few times. This chain uses TRBV29-1 with TRBJ2-7; D might be TRBD2 (6 bases). This CDR3 is built from 11 residues. The V end was cut by 5 bases, the J end by 3 bases, with 8 bases between. Germline CDR1 and CDR2: SQVTM and ANQGSEA. The CDR3 sequence is CSVRDFYEQYF. For the CDR3, the DNA is TGCAGCGTTAGGGACTTCTACGAGCAGTACTTC.

This clonotype came up a few times. This chain uses TRBV7-2 with TRBJ2-2; 9 bases are a match to TRBD2. Germline assignment: CDR1 SGHTA and CDR2 FQGNSA. The CDR3 contains 15 residues. Losses at the gene ends were 5 bases for V and 4 bases for J; bases not matched to a gene: 5. The DNA for the CDR3 is TGTGCCAGCAGCCGCCCGACTAGCGGCACCGGGGAGCTGTTTTTT. Its protein product is CASSRPTSGTGELFF.

This clonotype was detected ten times or more. The chain recombines TRBV12-3 or TRBV12-4 with TRBJ2-5, with 9 bases matching TRBD1. The CDR3 runs to 15 residues. Trimming at V came to 5 bases and at J to 6 bases, leaving 10 bases not matched to a gene. CDR3 sequence reads: CASSLTDRGEKTQYF. The CDR3 nucleotides read TGTGCCAGCAGTCTCACGGACAGGGGTGAAAAGACCCAGTACTTC.